This TCR beta chain was retrieved from a study of blood T cell repertoires in COVID-19. Across the whole study: The United States, Italy and Spain supplied acute and convalescent COVID-19 samples.

Original handling: The assay estimated nucleated cells by amplifying reference gene primers. TCRdb keeps only in-frame clones here, not all; method: immunoSEQ multiplex PCR. D and trimming come from the DNA, and the V and J calls and clone size come from that table. The sample holds around 500,000 clones, 75% to 90% seen once. Germline V gene sequence: CDR1 SGHRS, CDR2 YFSETQ. The CDR3 spans 16 residues. V gave up 2 bases and J gave up 5 bases; unmatched junction bases: 6. Researchers sorted participants into cohorts using their self-reported clinical history. Recovery among Cohort 3 donors was established by two negative PCRs, clearance, or symptom resolution.

The J gene is TRBJ2-3, the V gene TRBV5-1; 12 bases are a match to TRBD2. The receptor was isolated from a woman aged 55-70 years who had recovered from COVID-19. The sequencing input was PBMCs or T cells enriched from blood (not recorded which). CDR3 residues: CASSFLGTSGLDTQYF. The CDR3 coding sequence is TGCGCCAGCAGCTTCCTCGGGACTAGCGGGTTAGATACGCAGTATTTT.